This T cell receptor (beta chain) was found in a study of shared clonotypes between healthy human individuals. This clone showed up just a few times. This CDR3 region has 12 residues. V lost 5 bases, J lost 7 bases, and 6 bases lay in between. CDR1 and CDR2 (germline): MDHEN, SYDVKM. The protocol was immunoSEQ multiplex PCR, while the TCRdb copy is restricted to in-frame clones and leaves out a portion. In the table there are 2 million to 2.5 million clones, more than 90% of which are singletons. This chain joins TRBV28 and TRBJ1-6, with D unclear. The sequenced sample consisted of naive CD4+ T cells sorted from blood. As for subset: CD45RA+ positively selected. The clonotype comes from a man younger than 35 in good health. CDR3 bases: TGTGCCAGCAGTCCACCGAATTCACCCCTCCACTTT. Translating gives CASSPPNSPLHF.